This T cell receptor beta chain was recorded in a study of blood T cell repertoires in COVID-19. V lost 2 bases to trimming and J lost 6 bases, with 12 bases between them. Germline V CDR1 and CDR2: SGHDT, YYEEEE. The CDR3 length is 14 residues. The assay was immunoSEQ multiplex PCR, and TCRdb's table has in-frame clones only and misses some. The sample contains a few hundred thousand clones, less than 90% of which appear only once. This TCR was sampled from a man aged 55-75 years with acute or convalescent COVID-19. The chain joins TRBV5-6 to TRBJ2-4; possible D gene TRBD1, 7 bases. Sequenced: peripheral blood. CDR3 sequence reads: CASSFSGGRNIQYF. The CDR3 DNA sequence: TGTGCCAGCAGCTTTTCAGGGGGGAGAAACATTCAGTACTTC. Combining the CDR3 with reference TRBV5-6 and TRBJ2-4 gives the whole variable domain DAGVTQSPTHLIKTRGQQVTLRCSPKSGHDTVSWYQQALGQGPQFIFQYYEEEERQRGNFPDRFSGHQFPNYSSELNVNALLLGDSALYLCASSFSGGRNIQYFGAGTRLSVL.